This TCR beta chain was recovered during a study of blood T cells in healthy people across ages. Whole-study findings and limits: Donor CMV status, an unknown factor, possibly confounded changes in expanded clonotypes.

For the second PCR, which ran for 7 to 11 cycles, a sample-barcoded 5' primer and a J-beta primer mix were used. Using its own MiXCR run on the 5' RACE reads, TCRdb lists one record per CDR3 protein. The profile shows 1.5 million or so distinct CDR3 sequences, roughly 43% of them singletons. Trimming left V 3 bases short and J 3 bases short, with 14 bases between. The CDR3 totals 16 residues. The germline V gene encodes CDR1 KGHDR and CDR2 SFDVKD. This clonotype was found a few times. Its matching antigen is unknown. The chain couples TRBV24-1 to TRBJ1-5; TRBD1 might be the D (5 bases). The sequenced sample consisted of blood. The sequence derives from a woman between 18 and 29 years old in good health. The CDR3 reads CATSDPRRGFNQPQHF. As DNA, the CDR3 is TGTGCCACCAGTGATCCACGGAGGGGCTTCAATCAGCCCCAGCATTTT.